One sample yielded the 30 T cell receptor beta chains listed below, sequenced in a study of T cell repertoires in cytomegalovirus infection. TCRdb called the reads again in MiXCR, with one record for every CDR3 protein. Seen here are 200,000 to 300,000 distinct CDR3 sequences, roughly 9% observed once, and the top ten hold approximately 16%. The sequenced sample consisted of PBMCs. The receptor source for this set is a human donor in good health (CMV status not recorded). Some clones in this sample may be carry-over from other donors' samples.

This clonotype appeared many times. CDR3 in DNA: TGTGCCAGCAGTTTAAGAGGGACTAGCAATGAGCAGTTCTTC. It codes for CASSLRGTSNEQFF. The V call is TRBV28, the J call TRBJ2-1; 8 nucleotides align to TRBD2. The CDR3 contains 14 residues. Looked up from germline, CDR1 is MDHEN and CDR2 is SYDVKM. The V gene end was trimmed by 2 bases and the J gene end by 6 bases; junction bases not matched to a gene: 3.

This clonotype was observed at least ten times. V is TRBV15 and J is TRBJ1-1; weak D call: TRBD1 (5 bases). The V end lost 2 bases, the J end lost 4 bases, and 14 bases lay between the germline ends. Germline V gives CDR1 LNHNV, CDR2 YYDKDF (reference sequence). The length of the CDR3 is 15 residues. The CDR3 is CATSRTQGQGTEAFF. The CDR3 nucleotides read TGTGCCACCAGCAGAACCCAGGGTCAGGGCACTGAAGCTTTCTTT.

Only a few counts were recorded for this clonotype. The V call is TRBV12-3 or TRBV12-4, the J call TRBJ1-1; 8 positions agree with TRBD1. The junction had 4 bases not matched to a gene; V was cut back by 3 bases and J by 4 bases. This CDR3 comprises 14 residues. CDR3 nucleotides: TGTGCCAGCAGTTTTCAGGGGGCGGTCACTGAAGCTTTCTTT. Its translation: CASSFQGAVTEAFF.

V and J are TRBV6-6 and TRBJ1-1, with unresolved D. This CDR3 has 16 amino acids. V lost 6 bases and J lost 0, with 17 bases in between. In germline, CDR1 is MNHNY, CDR2 SVGAGI (reference sequence). The CDR3 DNA is TGTGCCAGCAGGCCCCGCCGGGGTCTAGTGAACACTGAAGCTTTCTTT. This codes for CASRPRRGLVNTEAFF.

The sample holds many counts of this clonotype. The genes are TRBV7-3 and TRBJ2-2; 13 bases align to TRBD2. The ends lost 5 bases at V and 5 bases at J; junction bases unmatched: 11. Germline CDR1 reads SGHTA; CDR2 reads FQGTGA. This CDR3 has 18 amino acids. In DNA form, the CDR3 reads TGTGCCAGCAGCCTCTCCCCGCCGGGACTAGCGGGGACCGGGGAGCTGTTTTTT. Amino acids: CASSLSPPGLAGTGELFF.

This clonotype came up a few times. The V gene is TRBV19, the J gene TRBJ1-3; D not resolved. Germline-derived CDR1 and CDR2 are LNHDA and SQIVND (reference sequence). CDR3 length: 14 amino acids. Trimming took 3 bases from V and 7 from J, leaving 13 bases between them. CDR3 DNA sequence: TGTGCCAGTAGTATCGAAGGACCCGACAACACCATATATTTT. Translating gives CASSIEGPDNTIYF.

This clonotype was detected many times. V and J are TRBV5-1 and TRBJ2-1; no clear D gene. V dropped 4 bases and J dropped 0 bases, with 11 bases sitting between them. The CDR3 spans 15 residues. The germline V gene has CDR1 SGHRS and CDR2 YFSETQ. The DNA for the CDR3 is TGCGCCAGCAGCCCAAGCAGCAGCTCCTACAATGAGCAGTTCTTC. It encodes CASSPSSSSYNEQFF. Full variable domain (rest looked up from reference TRBV5-1 and TRBJ2-1): KAGVTQTPRYLIKTRGQQVTLSCSPISGHRSVSWYQQTPGQGLQFLFEYFSETQRNKGNFPGRFSGRQFSNSRSEMNVSTLELGDSALYLCASSPSSSSYNEQFFGPGTRLTVL.

This clonotype was counted only a few times. The rearrangement uses TRBV25-1 and TRBJ1-1; D gene uncertain. From germline, CDR1 is MGHDK and CDR2 SYGVNS. CDR3 length equals 13 residues. Trimming removed 4 bases from V and 2 bases from J, with 8 bases in between. The DNA of the CDR3 is TGTGCCAGCAGTGTTATGGGAAACACTGAAGCTTTCTTT. Translating gives CASSVMGNTEAFF.

This clonotype was counted once. A much larger clone sits a single nucleotide away, making a read error possible. In this CDR3 the conserved last residue, phenylalanine or tryptophan, is missing, so a read error is likely. This CDR3 reads CASSYEAGTQETQYY. As DNA, the CDR3 is TGCGCCAGCAGCTACGAAGCGGGGACCCAAGAGACCCAGTACTAC. The V call is TRBV4-3, the J call TRBJ2-5; 7 nucleotides match TRBD2. The V and J ends lost 5 bases and 1 base, in that order; junction bases with no gene match: 7. Germline CDR1 LGHNA, CDR2 YSLEER. This CDR3 comprises 15 residues.

V is TRBV28 and J is TRBJ1-1; D unresolved. V lost 7 bases to trimming and J lost 0 bases, with 18 bases between them. The germline V gene has CDR1 MDHEN and CDR2 SYDVKM. The CDR3 spans 16 residues. The CDR3 protein is CASNSARAVLNTEAFF. In nucleotides, the CDR3 is TGTGCCAGCAACTCAGCGCGAGCAGTACTGAACACTGAAGCTTTCTTT. Variable domain in full (rest from reference TRBV28 and TRBJ1-1): DVKVTQSSRYLVKRTGEKVFLECVQDMDHENMFWYRQDPGLGLRLIYFSYDVKMKEKGDIPEGYSVSREKKERFSLILESASTNQTSMYLCASNSARAVLNTEAFFGQGTRLTVV.

Many counts were recorded for this clonotype. The chain links TRBV7-2 to TRBJ2-1; TRBD2 aligns across 7 bases. Germline V gives CDR1 SGHTA, CDR2 FQGNSA. V trimming: 5 bases; J trimming: 8 bases; junction bases outside the gene matches: 6. The CDR3 sequence is 13 residues long. As DNA, the CDR3 is TGTGCCAGCAGCCCCAGGACTAGGGATGAGCAGTTCTTC. Its translation: CASSPRTRDEQFF.

This clonotype was detected ten times or more. The chain combines TRBV7-2 with TRBJ2-3; weak D call: TRBD2 (5 bases). Germline lookup yields CDR1 SGHTA and CDR2 FQGNSA. CDR3 length: 12 amino acids. The V gene lost 6 bases and the J gene lost 5 bases, with 9 bases spanning the gap. DNA of the CDR3: TGTGCCAGCAGAAAGGCGGGAGATACGCAGTATTTT. Protein: CASRKAGDTQYF.

This clonotype was seen at least ten times. V usage is TRBV7-2 and J usage is TRBJ2-1, with 8 bases identical to TRBD2. CDR1 and CDR2 from the germline V gene are SGHTA and FQGNSA. V shed 5 bases and J 9 bases; nucleotides not matched to a gene: 6. CDR3 length equals 13 residues. CDR3 sequence reads: CASSRRLASEQFF. Written as DNA, the CDR3 is TGTGCCAGCAGCCGTCGACTAGCGAGTGAGCAGTTCTTC.

In this sample, this clonotype turned up many times. This rearrangement joins TRBV12-3 or TRBV12-4 to TRBJ1-2; no firm D call. This CDR3 spans 13 amino acids. The germline V and J ends were trimmed by 1 base and 7 bases, with 10 bases remaining between them. Here the CDR3 reads CASSLEAGAGYTF. The CDR3 region has the DNA TGTGCCAGCAGTTTAGAGGCGGGAGCTGGCTACACCTTC.

The sample holds many counts of this clonotype. The rearrangement joins TRBV19 to TRBJ1-2; 7 bases map to TRBD1. From germline, CDR1 is LNHDA and CDR2 SQIVND (reference sequence). The CDR3 length is 16 residues. J gave up 0 bases and V 6 bases, and 10 bases lay outside the gene matches. The CDR3 sequence is CASREGTAITNYGYTF. The DNA for the CDR3 is TGTGCCAGTAGAGAGGGGACAGCGATAACTAACTATGGCTACACCTTC.

This clonotype has a count of ten or more. V and J are TRBV19 and TRBJ1-1; D is unclear. Between the trimmed V and J ends, which lost 3 bases and 1 base, there was a span of 6 bases. Germline assignment: CDR1 LNHDA and CDR2 SQIVND (reference sequence). This CDR3 is built from 13 residues. The CDR3 protein is CASSMRGNTEAFF. DNA for the CDR3: TGTGCCAGTAGTATGCGAGGGAACACTGAAGCTTTCTTT.

The chain recombines TRBV20-1 with TRBJ1-1; no clear D. This CDR3 has 14 residues. V was trimmed by 3 bases and J by 4 bases, leaving 15 bases between them. Germline V gene sequence: CDR1 DFQATT, CDR2 SNEGSKA (reference sequence). CDR3 in amino acids: CSASSGRAGTEAFF. As DNA, the CDR3 is TGCAGTGCTAGCAGCGGTAGGGCTGGCACTGAAGCTTTCTTT.

This clonotype showed up many times. The chain carries TRBV4-3 and TRBJ1-1, with 8 bases fitting TRBD1. With 4 bases clipped from V and 0 bases from J, the junction kept 7 bases outside the gene matches. Germline values: CDR1 LGHNA, CDR2 YSLEER. CDR3 length: 16 amino acids. CDR3 nucleotides: TGCGCCAGCAGCCCCACCCGGACAGGGATGAACACTGAAGCTTTCTTT. It is translated as CASSPTRTGMNTEAFF.

This clonotype came up many times. This chain connects TRBV5-5 to TRBJ2-1; weak D call: TRBD1 (6 bases). CDR3 length: 15 residues. Germline values: CDR1 SGHKS, CDR2 YYEKEE (reference sequence). V lost 2 bases and J 8 bases, leaving 17 bases between the germline ends. The CDR3, as DNA: TGTGCCAGCAGCTTAACAGGGAAGCCGACTGATGAGCAGTTCTTC. Translation: CASSLTGKPTDEQFF.

This clonotype was seen more than once but under ten times. V gene TRBV15 combines with J gene TRBJ1-1; 9 nucleotides align to TRBD1. V lost 3 bases and J lost 5; bases outside the gene matches: 4. The CDR3 has 14 amino acids. Germline V CDR1 and CDR2: LNHNV, YYDKDF (reference sequence). The CDR3 protein is CATSRDRGVTEAFF. As DNA, the CDR3 is TGTGCCACCAGCAGGGACAGGGGCGTTACTGAAGCTTTCTTT. Supplemented by reference TRBV15 and TRBJ1-1, the full variable domain reads DAMVIQNPRYQVTQFGKPVTLSCSQTLNHNVMYWYQQKSSQAPKLLFHYYDKDFNNEADTPDNFQSRRPNTSFCFLDIRSPGLGDTAMYLCATSRDRGVTEAFFGQGTRLTVV.

This clonotype was seen repeatedly, ten times or more. The chain employs TRBV7-2 and TRBJ1-1; D call uncertain. V was pared by 3 bases and J by 0 bases, with 11 bases between. The CDR3 sequence is 15 residues long. Germline lookup yields CDR1 SGHTA and CDR2 FQGNSA. CDR3 DNA: TGTGCCAGCAGCTTTACGGACCGAGTGAACACTGAAGCTTTCTTT. Amino acids: CASSFTDRVNTEAFF.

The V and J genes are TRBV18 and TRBJ2-5, with 9 bases that match TRBD2. The germline CDR1 and CDR2 sequences are KGHSH and LQKENI. Germline trimming cut 8 bases from V and 5 bases from J; bases unmatched to any gene: 6. The CDR3 runs to 13 residues. The CDR3, as DNA: TGTGCCAGCGTGGCCGGGACTAGCGAGACCCAGTACTTC. Amino acid sequence: CASVAGTSETQYF.

The chain joins TRBV18 to TRBJ2-5; D ambiguous. The length of the CDR3 is 13 residues. Between the trimmed V and J ends, which lost 1 base and 5 bases, there was a span of 8 bases. CDR1 KGHSH and CDR2 LQKENI come from the germline V gene. The chain's CDR3 is CASSPQGTETQYF. As DNA, the CDR3 is TGTGCCAGCTCACCACAGGGTACGGAGACCCAGTACTTC.

V is TRBV28 and J is TRBJ2-1; 7 nucleotides match TRBD2. Germline CDR1 MDHEN, CDR2 SYDVKM. The CDR3 loop spans 16 amino acids. V dropped 3 bases and J dropped 4; count of bases not matched to a gene: 9. This CDR3 is CASSLGGLAAYNEQFF. For the CDR3, the DNA is TGTGCCAGCAGTTTGGGAGGGCTAGCGGCATACAATGAGCAGTTCTTC.

The sample holds a few counts of this clonotype. This chain joins TRBV6-2 or TRBV6-3 and TRBJ2-3, with D tentatively TRBD2 (6 bases). Deletions cut 4 bases from V and 3 bases from J, with 11 bases between. CDR3 length: 14 amino acids. Germline V gives CDR1 MNHEY, CDR2 SVGEGT. CDR3 nucleotides: TGTGCCAGCAGTTCCCGGACTAATACAGATACGCAGTATTTT. Translation: CASSSRTNTDTQYF.

The rearrangement joins TRBV11-3 to TRBJ2-1, with TRBD2 matching 12 bases. This CDR3 spans 19 amino acids. The V and J ends lost 5 bases and 10 bases, in that order; junction bases with no gene match: 21. Germline CDR1 is SGHNT and CDR2 is YENEEA. In nucleotides, the CDR3 is TGTGCCAGCAGCCCATCACTAGCGGGGGGTATTTCAACCTTCCGGGAGCAGTTCTTC. Encoded protein: CASSPSLAGGISTFREQFF.

This clonotype was counted ten times or more. The V call is TRBV7-2, the J call TRBJ2-1; 7 bases are shared with TRBD2. CDR3 size: 12 residues. V lost 5 bases, J lost 10 bases, and 5 bases stayed unmatched. Germline loops: CDR1 SGHTA, CDR2 FQGNSA. CDR3 in amino acids: CASSGGVGEQFF. CDR3 DNA: TGTGCCAGCAGCGGGGGGGTCGGGGAGCAGTTCTTC.

With regard to this clonotype: Given the absence of the conserved phenylalanine or tryptophan at the CDR3 end, a read error is likely. The DNA is omitted, as the CDR3 cannot be located on it reliably, and the CDR3 follows TCRdb's listing. The V call is TRBV27, the J call TRBJ2-5; TRBD1 was called by the table and not checked on the DNA. The CDR3 is 10 amino acids long, termini counted. The V gene's germline CDR1 is MNHEY and CDR2 SMNVEV (reference sequence). The CDR3 spells CASPWGPSTL.

The table lists this clonotype with many counts. This chain links TRBV11-2 with TRBJ2-7; TRBD1 aligns across 8 bases. J lost 7 bases, V lost 3 bases, and 14 bases had no gene match. The germline V gene encodes CDR1 SGHAT and CDR2 FQNNGV. The CDR3 covers 16 residues. In DNA, the CDR3 is TGTGCCAGCAGCTTTACACCCATGGACAGGGTGAGGGAGCAGTACTTC. This gives the protein CASSFTPMDRVREQYF.

The chain has TRBV5-1 and TRBJ2-3; D gene ambiguous. Germline values: CDR1 SGHRS, CDR2 YFSETQ. V lost 1 base to trimming and J lost 0 bases, with 6 bases between them. This CDR3 region has 14 residues. CDR3 in amino acids: CASSLKTSTDTQYF. CDR3 nucleotides: TGCGCCAGCAGCTTGAAGACAAGCACAGATACGCAGTATTTT.